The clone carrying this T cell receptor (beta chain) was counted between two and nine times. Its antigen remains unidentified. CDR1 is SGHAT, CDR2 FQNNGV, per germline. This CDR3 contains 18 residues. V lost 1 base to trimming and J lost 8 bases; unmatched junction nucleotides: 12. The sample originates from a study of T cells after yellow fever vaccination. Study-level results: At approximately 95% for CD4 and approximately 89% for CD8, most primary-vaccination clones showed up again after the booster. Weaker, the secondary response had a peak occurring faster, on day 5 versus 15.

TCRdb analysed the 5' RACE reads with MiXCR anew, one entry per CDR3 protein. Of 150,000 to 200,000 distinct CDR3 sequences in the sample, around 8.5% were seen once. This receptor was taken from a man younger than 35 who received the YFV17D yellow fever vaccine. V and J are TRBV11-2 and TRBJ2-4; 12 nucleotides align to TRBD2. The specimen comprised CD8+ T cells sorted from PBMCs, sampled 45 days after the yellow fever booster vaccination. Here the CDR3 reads CASSLAPLAGGPRDIQYF. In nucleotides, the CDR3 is TGTGCCAGCAGCTTAGCCCCCCTAGCGGGGGGGCCTAGGGACATTCAGTACTTC. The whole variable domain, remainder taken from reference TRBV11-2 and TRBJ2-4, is EAGVAQSPRYKIIEKRQSVAFWCNPISGHATLYWYQQILGQGPKLLIQFQNNGVVDDSQLPKDRFSAERLKGVDSTLKIQPAKLEDSAVYLCASSLAPLAGGPRDIQYFGAGTRLSVL.